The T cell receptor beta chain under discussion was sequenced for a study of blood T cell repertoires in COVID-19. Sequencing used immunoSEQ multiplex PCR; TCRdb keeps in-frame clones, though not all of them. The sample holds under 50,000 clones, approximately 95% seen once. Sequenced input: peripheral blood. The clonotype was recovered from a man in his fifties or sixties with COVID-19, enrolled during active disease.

For the CDR3, the DNA is TGTGCCAGCAGCTTAGCGGGGGGTCGGTCCTACGAGCAGTACTTC. Protein product: CASSLAGGRSYEQYF. V usage is TRBV7-2 and J usage is TRBJ2-7; D possibly corresponds to TRBD2 (6 bases). Germline-derived CDR1 and CDR2 are SGHTA and FQGNSA. V lost 0 bases and J lost 1, with 10 bases in between. The CDR3 loop spans 15 amino acids.